This is a list of T cell receptor beta chains from one sample in a study of early T cells in non-severe SARS-CoV-2 infection. TCRdb redid the calling of the 5' RACE reads with MiXCR, one entry per CDR3 protein. The data contain about 48,000 distinct CDR3 sequences, over 5% of them singletons. Sequencing used whole blood. All receptors come from an adult who was a healthcare worker with PCR-confirmed SARS-CoV-2 infection or an uninfected control (not recorded which). Both conserved end residues are part of each CDR3. A D gene is named only where the DNA matches it firmly. Clone size appears in some rows only: once, few, many, or a class for an expanded clone.

D gene: .; J gene: TRBJ2-7; clone size: many; V gene: TRBV3-1; CDR3 protein: CASSQNLPGTSYEQYF; CDR3 DNA: TGTGCCAGCAGCCAAAACCTCCCGGGGACCTCCTACGAGCAGTACTTC
D gene: .; J gene: TRBJ1-2; clone size: many; V gene: TRBV5-6; CDR3 protein: CASSFSRGYTF; CDR3 DNA: TGTGCCAGCAGCTTTTCCCGGGGCTACACCTTC
D gene: .; J gene: TRBJ2-7; clone size: many; V gene: TRBV9; CDR3 protein: CASSPTSMGLFRNEQYF; CDR3 DNA: TGTGCCAGCAGCCCTACCAGCATGGGACTTTTTCGGAATGAACAGTACTTC
D gene: TRBD2; J gene: TRBJ2-5; clone size: many; V gene: TRBV5-1; CDR3 protein: CASSLGFTSGGQETQYF; CDR3 DNA: TGCGCCAGCAGCCTGGGATTCACTAGCGGGGGCCAAGAGACCCAGTACTTC
D gene: .; J gene: TRBJ2-3; clone size: many; V gene: TRBV20-1; CDR3 protein: CSAPRESTDTQYF; CDR3 DNA: TGCAGCGCCCCCAGGGAAAGCACAGATACGCAGTATTTT
D gene: TRBD1; J gene: TRBJ2-7; clone size: many; V gene: TRBV29-1; CDR3 protein: CSVAGTGYEQYF; CDR3 DNA: TGCAGCGTCGCCGGGACAGGCTACGAGCAGTACTTC
D gene: .; J gene: TRBJ2-6; clone size: .; V gene: TRBV6-5; CDR3 protein: CASSYRGVSGANVLTF; CDR3 DNA: TGTGCCAGCAGTTATAGGGGAGTCTCTGGGGCCAACGTCCTGACTTTC
D gene: .; J gene: TRBJ2-4; clone size: many; V gene: TRBV3-1; CDR3 protein: CASSQDWGRNIQYF; CDR3 DNA: TGTGCCAGCAGCCAAGATTGGGGAAGAAACATTCAGTACTTC
D gene: TRBD2; J gene: TRBJ2-3; clone size: many; V gene: TRBV7-3; CDR3 protein: CASSLREGDTQYF; CDR3 DNA: TGTGCCAGCAGCTTGAGGGAGGGAGATACGCAGTATTTT
D gene: TRBD1; J gene: TRBJ2-7; clone size: .; V gene: TRBV10-2; CDR3 protein: CASSVTGGPYEQYF; CDR3 DNA: TGCGCCAGCAGTGTGACAGGGGGCCCCTACGAGCAGTACTTC
D gene: .; J gene: TRBJ1-2; clone size: many; V gene: TRBV12-3/TRBV12-4; CDR3 protein: CASAQGEHGYTF; CDR3 DNA: TGTGCCAGCGCTCAGGGAGAGCATGGCTACACCTTC
D gene: .; J gene: TRBJ2-6; clone size: many; V gene: TRBV20-1; CDR3 protein: CSPYPLGANVLTF; CDR3 DNA: TGCAGTCCCTACCCCCTCGGGGCCAACGTCCTGACTTTC
D gene: .; J gene: TRBJ2-2; clone size: few; V gene: TRBV4-3; CDR3 protein: CASSQDAGRGYTGELFF; CDR3 DNA: TGCGCCAGCAGCCAAGATGCAGGGCGTGGGTACACCGGGGAGCTGTTTTTT
D gene: TRBD1; J gene: TRBJ2-7; clone size: many; V gene: TRBV30; CDR3 protein: CAWARDRGSVGQYF; CDR3 DNA: TGTGCCTGGGCCCGGGACAGGGGGAGCGTCGGGCAGTACTTC
D gene: TRBD2; J gene: TRBJ2-1; clone size: many; V gene: TRBV5-4; CDR3 protein: CASSSPRSGGIEQFF; CDR3 DNA: TGTGCCAGCAGTTCACCCCGTAGCGGGGGGATTGAGCAGTTCTTC
D gene: TRBD1; J gene: TRBJ1-6; clone size: few; V gene: TRBV6-1; CDR3 protein: CASSGPPGTGGWGFSPLHF; CDR3 DNA: TGTGCCAGCAGTGGGCCCCCCGGGACAGGGGGTTGGGGATTTTCACCCCTCCACTTT
D gene: .; J gene: TRBJ2-1; clone size: many; V gene: TRBV7-2; CDR3 protein: CASSLAGIARLNF; CDR3 DNA: TGTGCCAGCAGCTTAGCGGGGATAGCGCGGTTAAACTTC
D gene: TRBD1; J gene: TRBJ1-5; clone size: few; V gene: TRBV3-1; CDR3 protein: CASSHAGTGVNQPQHF; CDR3 DNA: TGTGCCAGCAGCCATGCCGGGACAGGGGTAAATCAGCCCCAGCATTTT
D gene: .; J gene: TRBJ2-5; clone size: once; V gene: TRBV12-3/TRBV12-4; CDR3 protein: CASSSSTGRETQYF; CDR3 DNA: TGTGCCAGCAGTTCCTCGACAGGGAGGGAGACCCAGTACTTC
D gene: TRBD1; J gene: TRBJ1-6; clone size: .; V gene: TRBV9; CDR3 protein: CASSAGQGLTSLHF; CDR3 DNA: TGTGCCAGCAGCGCGGGACAGGGACTGACATCCCTCCACTTT
D gene: TRBD2; J gene: TRBJ2-3; clone size: many; V gene: TRBV7-2; CDR3 protein: CASSSTSGGFRDTQYF; CDR3 DNA: TGTGCCAGCAGCTCAACTAGCGGGGGGTTCAGGGATACGCAGTATTTT
D gene: .; J gene: TRBJ1-3; clone size: few; V gene: TRBV7-9; CDR3 protein: CASSLPLRGRGSGNTIYF; CDR3 DNA: TGTGCCAGCAGCTTACCGTTGAGGGGCCGCGGCTCTGGAAACACCATATATTTT
D gene: TRBD2; J gene: TRBJ2-1; clone size: few; V gene: TRBV29-1; CDR3 protein: CSAYGLAGAKGKYNEQFF; CDR3 DNA: TGCAGCGCCTATGGACTAGCGGGAGCAAAGGGGAAATACAATGAGCAGTTCTTC
D gene: TRBD2; J gene: TRBJ2-5; clone size: many; V gene: TRBV13; CDR3 protein: CASSLRGGPSEETQYF; CDR3 DNA: TGTGCCAGCAGCCTCCGGGGGGGCCCATCCGAAGAGACCCAGTACTTC
D gene: TRBD1; J gene: TRBJ1-1; clone size: many; V gene: TRBV20-1; CDR3 protein: CSATHRDRSRTEAFF; CDR3 DNA: TGCAGTGCTACACACCGGGACAGGTCGCGGACTGAAGCTTTCTTT
D gene: .; J gene: TRBJ2-7; clone size: many; V gene: TRBV5-1; CDR3 protein: CASSLNSYEQYF; CDR3 DNA: TGCGCCAGCAGTCTCAACTCCTACGAGCAGTACTTC
D gene: .; J gene: TRBJ2-1; clone size: .; V gene: TRBV20-1; CDR3 protein: CSARDVLTGNAYNEQFF; CDR3 DNA: TGCAGTGCTAGAGATGTCCTAACCGGGAACGCCTACAATGAGCAGTTCTTC
D gene: .; J gene: TRBJ2-3; clone size: .; V gene: TRBV18; CDR3 protein: CASSPPGSDTQYF; CDR3 DNA: TGTGCCAGCTCCCCCCCGGGCTCGGATACGCAGTATTTT
D gene: .; J gene: TRBJ1-1; clone size: many; V gene: TRBV7-9; CDR3 protein: CASSLEGPTEAFF; CDR3 DNA: TGTGCCAGCAGCTTAGAGGGGCCCACTGAAGCTTTCTTT
D gene: .; J gene: TRBJ2-3; clone size: few; V gene: TRBV25-1; CDR3 protein: CASSGDLRDTDTQYF; CDR3 DNA: TGTGCCAGCAGTGGTGACTTAAGGGACACAGATACGCAGTATTTT
D gene: TRBD2; J gene: TRBJ2-3; clone size: many; V gene: TRBV27; CDR3 protein: CASSLGLAGGRIHDTQYF; CDR3 DNA: TGTGCCAGCAGTTTAGGACTAGCGGGGGGGCGGATTCATGATACGCAGTATTTT
D gene: TRBD2; J gene: TRBJ2-1; clone size: few; V gene: TRBV7-2; CDR3 protein: CASSNSGGQGGEQFF; CDR3 DNA: TGTGCCAGCAGCAACAGCGGGGGTCAGGGAGGTGAGCAGTTCTTC